This T cell receptor beta chain was sequenced for a study of blood T cells in healthy people across ages. Findings of the study overall: When one million T cells were used, diversity estimates were thought to be underestimates.

Combining a sample-barcoded 5' primer with a J-beta primer mix, a second PCR ran for about 7 to 12 cycles. A template-switch adaptor that had 12 random nucleotides put a tag on each cDNA molecule. From the 5' RACE reads, TCRdb called clonotypes with MiXCR, one entry per CDR3 protein. The table has about 970,000 distinct CDR3 sequences, roughly 51% seen once. Germline lookup yields CDR1 DFQATT and CDR2 SNEGSKA (reference sequence). The CDR3 consists of 12 residues. Remarks on this clonotype: The target antigen is unknown. A much bigger clone sits one base away, suggesting this may be a read error.

Isolation of PBMCs gave at least 6.5 million cells per sample. The V gene is TRBV20-1, the J gene TRBJ2-1; D gene uncertain. The J call may be in error: the DNA end matches TRBJ2-7 better. Sample: blood. This sequence originates from an older woman in good health. CDR3 amino acids: CSANTVYNEQYF. CDR3 coding DNA: TGCAGTGCTAACACAGTCTACAATGAGCAGTACTTC.